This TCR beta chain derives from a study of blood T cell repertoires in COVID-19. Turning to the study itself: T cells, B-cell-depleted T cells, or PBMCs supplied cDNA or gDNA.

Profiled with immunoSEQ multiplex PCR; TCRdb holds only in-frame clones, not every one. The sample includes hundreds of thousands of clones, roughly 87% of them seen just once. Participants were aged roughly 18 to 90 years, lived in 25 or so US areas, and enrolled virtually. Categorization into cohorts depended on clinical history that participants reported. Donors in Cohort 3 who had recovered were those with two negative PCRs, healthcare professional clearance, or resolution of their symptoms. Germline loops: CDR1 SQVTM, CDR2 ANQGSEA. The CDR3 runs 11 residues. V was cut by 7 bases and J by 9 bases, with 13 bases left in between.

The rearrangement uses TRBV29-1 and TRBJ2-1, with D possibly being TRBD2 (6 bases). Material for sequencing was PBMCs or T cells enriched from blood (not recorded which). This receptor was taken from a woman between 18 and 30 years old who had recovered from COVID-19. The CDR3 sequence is CSAGSSGEQFF. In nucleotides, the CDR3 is TGCAGCGCAGGCAGTAGCGGTGAGCAGTTCTTC.